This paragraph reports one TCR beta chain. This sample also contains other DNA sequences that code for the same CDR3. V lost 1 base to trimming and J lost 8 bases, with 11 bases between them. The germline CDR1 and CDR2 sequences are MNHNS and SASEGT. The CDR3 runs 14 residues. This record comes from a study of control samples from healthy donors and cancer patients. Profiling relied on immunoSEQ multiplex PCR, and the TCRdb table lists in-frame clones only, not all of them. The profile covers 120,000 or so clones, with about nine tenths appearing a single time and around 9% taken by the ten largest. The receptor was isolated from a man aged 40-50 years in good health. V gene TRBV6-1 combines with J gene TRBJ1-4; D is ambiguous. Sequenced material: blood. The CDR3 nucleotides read TGTGCCAGCAGTGAAGGTGGCAGCGGAGAAAAACTGTTTTTT. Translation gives CASSEGGSGEKLFF.